The clone carrying this T cell receptor (beta chain) was observed a few times. The PCR used 60 Vbeta and 13 Jbeta primers. The protocol was immunoSEQ multiplex PCR, while the TCRdb copy is restricted to in-frame clones and leaves out a portion. The sample records under 300,000 clones, 86% being singletons. This sample is drawn from a study of cytomegalovirus exposure and HLA in healthy donors. Healthy bone marrow donors formed the donor group. The sequencing sample was made of PBMCs. This TCR was sampled from a man aged 35 to 55 in good health and CMV-seropositive.

The CDR3 DNA reads as TGTGCCAGCAGCGAGGAGATGACTAGCGGGTTCCCCTACGAGCAGTACTTC. It codes for CASSEEMTSGFPYEQYF. The chain uses TRBV7-3 and TRBJ2-7; 10 nucleotides line up with TRBD2. Germline lookup yields CDR1 SGHTA and CDR2 FQGTGA. V lost 5 bases to trimming and J lost 2 bases; unmatched junction nucleotides: 12. The CDR3 contains 17 residues.